The present T cell receptor (beta chain) was sequenced within a study of T cell repertoires in cytomegalovirus infection. Study-wide context: Public signatures in TCR beta pointed to CMV infection and matching HLA type.

This clonotype occurred a few times. Its antigen is still unknown. General study points: Clonotype analysis showed dominance of the ex vivo response by HLA-C-restricted CMV-specific TCR beta clonotypes.

Per germline, CDR1 MNHEY and CDR2 SMNVEV (reference sequence). V dropped 7 bases and J dropped 5; count of bases not matched to a gene: 10. The CDR3 covers 14 residues. TCRdb ran MiXCR on the reads and lists one entry per CDR3 protein. The sample includes around 550,000 distinct CDR3 sequences, approximately 26% seen only once; the top ten take 13%. This sequence was found in a human donor in good health (CMV status not recorded). Some clones in this sample may be carry-over from other donors' samples. The sample comprised PBMCs. This chain links TRBV27 with TRBJ2-7; 8 nucleotides match TRBD1. As DNA, the CDR3 is TGTGCCAGCACCAAATCCCGGACAGGGAACGAGCAGTACTTC. This translates into CASTKSRTGNEQYF.